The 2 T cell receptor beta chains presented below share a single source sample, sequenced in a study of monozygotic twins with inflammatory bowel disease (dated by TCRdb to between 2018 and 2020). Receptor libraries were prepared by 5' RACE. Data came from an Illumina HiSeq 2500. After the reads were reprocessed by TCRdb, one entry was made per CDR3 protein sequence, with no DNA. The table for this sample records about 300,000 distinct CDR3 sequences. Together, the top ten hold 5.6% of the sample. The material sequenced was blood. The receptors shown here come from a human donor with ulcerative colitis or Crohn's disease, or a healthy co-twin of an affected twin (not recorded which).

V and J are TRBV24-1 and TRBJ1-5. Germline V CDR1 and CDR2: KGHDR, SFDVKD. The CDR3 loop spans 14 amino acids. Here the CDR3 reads CATSDSRRKGPQHF.

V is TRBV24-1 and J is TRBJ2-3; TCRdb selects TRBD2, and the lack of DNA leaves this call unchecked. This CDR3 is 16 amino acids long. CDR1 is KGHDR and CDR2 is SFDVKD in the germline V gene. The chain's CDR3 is CATIELAGSSTDTQYF.